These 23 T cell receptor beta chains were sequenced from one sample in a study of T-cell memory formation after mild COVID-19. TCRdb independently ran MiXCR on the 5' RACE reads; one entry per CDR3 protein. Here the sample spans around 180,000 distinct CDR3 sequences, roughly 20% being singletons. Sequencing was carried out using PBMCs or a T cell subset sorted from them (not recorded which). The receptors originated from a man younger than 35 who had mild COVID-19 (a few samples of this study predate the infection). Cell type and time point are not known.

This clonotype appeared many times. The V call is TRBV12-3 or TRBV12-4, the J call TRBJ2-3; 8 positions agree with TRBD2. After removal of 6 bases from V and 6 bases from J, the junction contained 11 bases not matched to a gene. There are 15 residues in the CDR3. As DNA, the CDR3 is TGTGCCAGCAGCATAGCGGGGACTCTCACCGATACGCAGTATTTT. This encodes CASSIAGTLTDTQYF.

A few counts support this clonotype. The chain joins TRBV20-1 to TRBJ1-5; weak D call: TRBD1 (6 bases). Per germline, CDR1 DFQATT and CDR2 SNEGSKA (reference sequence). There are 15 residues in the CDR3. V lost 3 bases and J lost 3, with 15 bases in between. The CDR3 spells CSARPPGATNQPQHF. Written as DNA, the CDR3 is TGCAGTGCTAGGCCCCCGGGGGCTACCAATCAGCCCCAGCATTTT.

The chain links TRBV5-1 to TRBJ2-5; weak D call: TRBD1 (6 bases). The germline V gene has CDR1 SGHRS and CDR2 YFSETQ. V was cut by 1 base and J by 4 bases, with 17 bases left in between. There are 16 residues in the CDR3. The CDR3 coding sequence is TGCGCCAGCAGCTTGTCGGTAGGGGGAATCGGAGAGACCCAGTACTTC. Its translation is CASSLSVGGIGETQYF.

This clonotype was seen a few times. The CDR3 nucleotides are TGCAGCGCAACCACGAGGGGAGGCTACACCTTC. Translation gives CSATTRGGYTF. J is TRBJ1-2 and V is TRBV29-1, with D maybe TRBD1 (5 bases). There are 11 residues in the CDR3. Germline CDR1 reads SQVTM; CDR2 reads ANQGSEA. Trimming cost V 7 bases and J 8 bases, with 14 bases left between them.

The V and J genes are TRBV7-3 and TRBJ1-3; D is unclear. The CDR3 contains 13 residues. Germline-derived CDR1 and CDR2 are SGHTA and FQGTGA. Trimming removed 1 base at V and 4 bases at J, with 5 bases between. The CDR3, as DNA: TGTGCCAGCAGCTTAATGCCGGGAAACACCATATATTTT. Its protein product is CASSLMPGNTIYF.

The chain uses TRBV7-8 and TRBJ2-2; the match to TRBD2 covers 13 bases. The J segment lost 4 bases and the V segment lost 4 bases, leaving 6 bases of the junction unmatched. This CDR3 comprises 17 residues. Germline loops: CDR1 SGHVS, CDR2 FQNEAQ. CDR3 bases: TGTGCCAGCAGCTCGGGACTAGCGGGGCCGGGCACCGGGGAGCTGTTTTTT. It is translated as CASSSGLAGPGTGELFF.

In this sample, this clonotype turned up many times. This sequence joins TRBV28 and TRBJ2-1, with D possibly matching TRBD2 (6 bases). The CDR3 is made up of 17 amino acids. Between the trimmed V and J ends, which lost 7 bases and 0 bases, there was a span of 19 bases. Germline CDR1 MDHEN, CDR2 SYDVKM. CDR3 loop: CASTSAGLQSSYNEQFF. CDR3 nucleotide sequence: TGTGCCAGCACATCTGCGGGGCTCCAGAGCTCCTACAATGAGCAGTTCTTC.

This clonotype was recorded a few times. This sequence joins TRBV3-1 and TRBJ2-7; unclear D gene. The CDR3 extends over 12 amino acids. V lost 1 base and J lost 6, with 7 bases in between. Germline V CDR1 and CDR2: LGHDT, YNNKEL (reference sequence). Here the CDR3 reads CASSQVKTEQYF. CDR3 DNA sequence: TGTGCCAGCAGCCAAGTAAAGACCGAGCAGTACTTC.

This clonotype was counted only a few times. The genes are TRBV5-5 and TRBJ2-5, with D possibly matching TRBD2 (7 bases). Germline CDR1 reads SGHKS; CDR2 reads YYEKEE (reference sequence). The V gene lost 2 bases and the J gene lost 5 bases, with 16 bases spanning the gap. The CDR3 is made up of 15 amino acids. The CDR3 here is CASSFGLQGGETQYF. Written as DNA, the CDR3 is TGTGCCAGCAGCTTCGGTTTACAGGGAGGGGAGACCCAGTACTTC.

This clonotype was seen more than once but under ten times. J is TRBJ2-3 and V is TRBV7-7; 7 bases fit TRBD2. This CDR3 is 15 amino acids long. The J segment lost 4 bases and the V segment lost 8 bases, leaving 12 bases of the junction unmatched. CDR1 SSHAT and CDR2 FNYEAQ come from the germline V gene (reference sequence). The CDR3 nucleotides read TGTGCCAGCTCGCTGGGGGGGGGATCAGCAGATACGCAGTATTTT. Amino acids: CASSLGGGSADTQYF.

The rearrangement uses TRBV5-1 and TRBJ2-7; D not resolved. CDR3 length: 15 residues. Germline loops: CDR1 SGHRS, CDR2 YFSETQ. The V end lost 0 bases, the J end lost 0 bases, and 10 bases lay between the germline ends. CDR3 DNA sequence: TGCGCCAGCAGCTTGGGATGGACGGACTCCTACGAGCAGTACTTC. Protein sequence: CASSLGWTDSYEQYF.

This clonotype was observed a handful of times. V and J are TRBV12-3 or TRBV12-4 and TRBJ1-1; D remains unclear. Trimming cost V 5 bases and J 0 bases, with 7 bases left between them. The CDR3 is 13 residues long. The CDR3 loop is CASSLVMNTEAFF. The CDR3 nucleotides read TGTGCCAGCAGTCTCGTTATGAACACTGAAGCTTTCTTT.

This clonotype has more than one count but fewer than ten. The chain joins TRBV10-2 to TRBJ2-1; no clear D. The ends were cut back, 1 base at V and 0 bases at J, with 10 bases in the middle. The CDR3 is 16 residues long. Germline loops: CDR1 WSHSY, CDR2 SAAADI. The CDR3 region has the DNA TGCGCCAGCAGTGAGTGGGCGGCCAGCTCCTACAATGAGCAGTTCTTC. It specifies CASSEWAASSYNEQFF.

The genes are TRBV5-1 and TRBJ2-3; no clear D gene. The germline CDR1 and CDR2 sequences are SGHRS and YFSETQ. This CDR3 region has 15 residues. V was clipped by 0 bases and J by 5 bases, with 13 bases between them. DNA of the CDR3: TGCGCCAGCAGCTTGGACGAGACATTTGGAGATACGCAGTATTTT. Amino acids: CASSLDETFGDTQYF.

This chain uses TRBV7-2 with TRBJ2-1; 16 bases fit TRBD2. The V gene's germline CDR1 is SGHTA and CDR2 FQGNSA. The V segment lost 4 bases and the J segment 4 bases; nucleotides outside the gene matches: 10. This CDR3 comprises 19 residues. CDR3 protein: CASSSAVGLAGGGYNEQFF. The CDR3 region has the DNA TGTGCCAGCAGCTCCGCCGTGGGACTAGCGGGGGGGGGTTACAATGAGCAGTTCTTC.

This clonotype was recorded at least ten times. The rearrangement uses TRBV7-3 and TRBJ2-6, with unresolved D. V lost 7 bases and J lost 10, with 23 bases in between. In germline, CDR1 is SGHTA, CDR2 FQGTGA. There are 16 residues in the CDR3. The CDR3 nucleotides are TGTGCCAGCACCACCCACTGGGCAGCGAGGTTTAACGTCCTGACTTTC. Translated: CASTTHWAARFNVLTF.

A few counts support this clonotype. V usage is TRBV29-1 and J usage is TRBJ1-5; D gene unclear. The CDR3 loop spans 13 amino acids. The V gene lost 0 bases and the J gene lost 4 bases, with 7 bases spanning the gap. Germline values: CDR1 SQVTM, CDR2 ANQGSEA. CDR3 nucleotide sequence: TGCAGCGTTGAAGATGGGTGGAATCAGCCCCAGCATTTT. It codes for CSVEDGWNQPQHF.

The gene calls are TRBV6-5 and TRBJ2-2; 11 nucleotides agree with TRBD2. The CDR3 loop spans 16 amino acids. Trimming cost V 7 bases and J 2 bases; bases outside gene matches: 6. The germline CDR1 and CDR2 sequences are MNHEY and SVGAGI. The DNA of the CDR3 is TGTGCCAGCACCCCGACTAGCGGGGTTAACACCGGGGAGCTGTTTTTT. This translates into CASTPTSGVNTGELFF.

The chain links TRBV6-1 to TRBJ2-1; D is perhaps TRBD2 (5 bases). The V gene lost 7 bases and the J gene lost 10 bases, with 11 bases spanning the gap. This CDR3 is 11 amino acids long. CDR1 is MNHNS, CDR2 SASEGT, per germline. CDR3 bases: TGTGCCAGCACCGGGGTTTTCGAGCAGTTCTTC. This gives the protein CASTGVFEQFF.

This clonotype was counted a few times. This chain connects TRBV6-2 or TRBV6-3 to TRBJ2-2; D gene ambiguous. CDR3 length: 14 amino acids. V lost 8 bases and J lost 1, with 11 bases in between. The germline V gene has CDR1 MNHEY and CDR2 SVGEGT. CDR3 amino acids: CASRQQVNTGELFF. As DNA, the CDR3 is TGTGCCAGCCGTCAGCAGGTGAACACCGGGGAGCTGTTTTTT.

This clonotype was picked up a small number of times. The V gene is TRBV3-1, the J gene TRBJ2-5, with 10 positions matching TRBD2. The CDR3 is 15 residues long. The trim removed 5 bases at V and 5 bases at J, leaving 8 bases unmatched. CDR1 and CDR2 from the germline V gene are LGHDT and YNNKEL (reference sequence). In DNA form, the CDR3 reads TGTGCCAGCAGCGCGGCGGGACTAGCGCTGGAGACCCAGTACTTC. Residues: CASSAAGLALETQYF.

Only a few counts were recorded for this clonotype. The CDR3 loop is CASSAQVYEQYF. DNA for the CDR3: TGTGCCAGCAGCGCACAAGTATACGAGCAGTACTTC. The rearrangement uses TRBV6-1 and TRBJ2-7; D gene unclear. Trimming stripped 6 bases from V and 4 bases from J, with 10 bases between. The CDR3 sequence is 12 residues long. Germline assignment: CDR1 MNHNS and CDR2 SASEGT.

In DNA form, the CDR3 reads TGTGCCAGCAGCCCCCCCTGGACCTATGGCTACACCTTC. Encoded protein: CASSPPWTYGYTF. The J gene is TRBJ1-2, the V gene TRBV5-6, with unresolved D. The CDR3 has 13 amino acids. V lost 4 bases and J 4 bases, leaving 11 bases between the germline ends. Germline V CDR1 and CDR2: SGHDT, YYEEEE.